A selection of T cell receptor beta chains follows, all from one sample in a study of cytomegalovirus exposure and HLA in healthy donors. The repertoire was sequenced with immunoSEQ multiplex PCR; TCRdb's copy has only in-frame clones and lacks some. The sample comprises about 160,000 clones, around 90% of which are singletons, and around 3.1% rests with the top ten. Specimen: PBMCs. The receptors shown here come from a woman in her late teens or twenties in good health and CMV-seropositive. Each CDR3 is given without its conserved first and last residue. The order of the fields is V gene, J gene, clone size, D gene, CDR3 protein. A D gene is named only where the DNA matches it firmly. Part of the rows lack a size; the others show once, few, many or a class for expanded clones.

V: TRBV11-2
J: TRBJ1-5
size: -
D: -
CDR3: ASSPSGGDDQPQH

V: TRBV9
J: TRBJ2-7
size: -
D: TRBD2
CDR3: ASSAPSRTSGRAAYFTYEQY

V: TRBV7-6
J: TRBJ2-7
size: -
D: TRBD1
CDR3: ASSFGTGDYEQY

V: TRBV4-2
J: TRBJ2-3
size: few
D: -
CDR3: ASQSGSTDTQY

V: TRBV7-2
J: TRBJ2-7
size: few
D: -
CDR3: ASSLEGRWTNEQY

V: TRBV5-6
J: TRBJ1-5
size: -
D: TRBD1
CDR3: ASSAGTDGQPQH

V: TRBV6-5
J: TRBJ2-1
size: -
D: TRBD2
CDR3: ASRVIAGANEQF

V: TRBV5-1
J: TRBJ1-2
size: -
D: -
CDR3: ASSPGQVMAGYT

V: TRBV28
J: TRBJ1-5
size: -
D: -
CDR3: ASSFLRVDQPQH

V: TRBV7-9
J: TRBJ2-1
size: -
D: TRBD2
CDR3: ASSRGTSGVNEQF